Sequencing of this TCR beta chain was carried out in a study of blood T cells in healthy people across ages. Overall study findings and caveats: Estimates of diversity drawn from one million T cells were considered underestimates.

Per germline, CDR1 MDHEN and CDR2 SYDVKM. V trimming: 6 bases; J trimming: 6 bases; junction bases outside the gene matches: 12. This CDR3 contains 15 residues. Then a second PCR, running about 6 to 12 cycles, was carried out with a sample-barcoded 5' primer and a J-beta primer mix. Every molecule of cDNA carried a tag from a template-switch adaptor with 12 random nucleotides. TCRdb re-derived calls from the 5' RACE reads in MiXCR, one entry per CDR3 protein. The table records around 1,800,000 distinct CDR3 sequences, more than 35% of them present only once. About this clonotype itself: What it binds is not known.

Sequenced material: blood. The receptor's source is a human donor in good health. This rearrangement joins TRBV28 to TRBJ1-1; 8 bases align to TRBD1. DNA of the CDR3: TGTGCCAGCAGCGCCCCAGGGGGCGAAGGCGCTGAAGCTTTCTTT. Amino acids: CASSAPGGEGAEAFF.